The 24 T cell receptor beta chains reported below all come from one sample, sequenced in a study of T cell responses to AZD1222 COVID-19 vaccine. Method: immunoSEQ multiplex PCR; TCRdb's copy keeps in-frame clones and lacks some. The top ten clones hold roughly 10% of a sample with 120,000 or so clones, 85% to 90% of them seen once. The material sequenced was peripheral blood, taken on day 0 of MenACWY control vaccination. The receptor set was obtained from an adult in good health.

The chain employs TRBV7-2 and TRBJ2-1; D call uncertain. Trimming left V 4 bases short and J 7 bases short, with 11 bases between. CDR1 is SGHTA and CDR2 is FQGNSA in the germline V gene. This CDR3 spans 13 amino acids. The CDR3: CASSSFLGNEQFF. DNA of the CDR3: TGTGCCAGCAGCTCCTTCTTAGGTAATGAGCAGTTCTTC.

This clone was seen a single time. The rearrangement joins TRBV6-5 to TRBJ1-6; 9 bases map to TRBD1. This CDR3 is built from 15 residues. The ends lost 8 bases at V and 7 bases at J; junction bases unmatched: 9. Germline CDR1 is MNHEY and CDR2 is SVGAGI. The CDR3 protein is CASRDRVFRNSPLHF. Here the CDR3 DNA reads TGTGCCAGCCGGGACAGGGTCTTTCGGAATTCACCCCTCCACTTT.

This sequence joins TRBV7-3 and TRBJ2-1; D might be TRBD2 (5 bases). CDR3 length: 15 residues. Germline V lookup: CDR1 SGHTA, CDR2 FQGTGA. Trimming pared 5 bases from V and 1 base from J, leaving 12 bases between. The CDR3 loop is CASSPITSSYNEQFF. For the CDR3, the DNA is TGTGCCAGCAGCCCCATCACTAGTTCCTACAATGAGCAGTTCTTC.

The chain is built from TRBV6-2 or TRBV6-3 and TRBJ1-4, with no clear D. Trimming cost V 6 bases and J 4 bases, with 12 bases left between them. The V gene's germline CDR1 is MNHEY and CDR2 SVGEGT. This CDR3 is 14 amino acids long. The CDR3 region has the DNA TGTGCCAGCAGCATATCGGGCAGTAATGAAAAACTGTTTTTT. It specifies CASSISGSNEKLFF.

The chain carries TRBV30 and TRBJ1-5; no clear D. The V and J ends lost 0 bases and 6 bases respectively, with 9 bases between them. The CDR3 totals 13 residues. Per germline, CDR1 GTSNPN and CDR2 SVGIG (reference sequence). The chain's CDR3 is CAWSVGPFQPQHF. Here the CDR3 DNA reads TGTGCCTGGAGTGTTGGTCCCTTTCAGCCCCAGCATTTT.

The J gene is TRBJ1-1, the V gene TRBV5-1; D is uncertain. The V end was cut by 2 bases, the J end by 7 bases, with 9 bases between. CDR3 size: 12 residues. Germline CDR1 reads SGHRS; CDR2 reads YFSETQ. CDR3 sequence reads: CASSLSAGEAFF. As DNA, the CDR3 is TGCGCCAGCAGCTTATCGGCGGGTGAAGCTTTCTTT.

The J gene is TRBJ1-5, the V gene TRBV9; 10 nucleotides align to TRBD1. V shed 4 bases, J shed 7 bases, and the junction held 2 bases outside the gene matches. From germline, CDR1 is SGDLS and CDR2 YYNGEE. The length of the CDR3 is 13 residues. The CDR3 reads CASSPDRGQPQHF. The DNA of the CDR3 is TGTGCCAGCAGCCCGGACAGGGGGCAGCCCCAGCATTTT.

The rearrangement links TRBV12-3 or TRBV12-4 to TRBJ1-2; a weak D match, TRBD1 (5 bases). Trimming removed 8 bases at V and 4 bases at J, with 11 bases between. CDR3 length equals 12 residues. CDR3 nucleotides: TGTGCCAGCCTCTCTAGGGGCTATGGCTACACCTTC. This translates into CASLSRGYGYTF.

This sequence joins TRBV12-3 or TRBV12-4 and TRBJ1-5; D is ambiguous. The V and J ends lost 5 bases and 6 bases respectively, with 11 bases between them. The length of the CDR3 is 13 residues. CDR3 coding DNA: TGTGCCAGCAGTCCACAGTTCTCTCAGCCCCAGCATTTT. Amino acids: CASSPQFSQPQHF.

The chain has TRBV18 and TRBJ1-4, with D uncertain. Trimming pared 10 bases from V and 3 bases from J, leaving 12 bases between. The CDR3 sequence is 13 residues long. Germline V gene data show CDR1 as KGHSH and CDR2 as LQKENI. Written as DNA, the CDR3 is TGTGCCACCTCTCCGCTAGCTAATGAAAAACTGTTTTTT. This codes for CATSPLANEKLFF.

The chain couples TRBV9 to TRBJ1-6; D is unresolved. Germline V gives CDR1 SGDLS, CDR2 YYNGEE. The germline V and J ends were trimmed by 0 bases and 10 bases, with 5 bases remaining between them. This CDR3 spans 12 amino acids. This CDR3 reads CASSVGGSPLHF. CDR3 DNA sequence: TGTGCCAGCAGCGTAGGTGGATCACCCCTCCACTTT.

The CDR3 is CASSSLQGARDEQYF. CDR3 DNA sequence: TGTGCCAGCAGTTCTCTACAGGGGGCGCGCGACGAGCAGTACTTC. This chain uses TRBV27 with TRBJ2-7; the match to TRBD1 covers 9 bases. The V and J ends lost 4 bases and 5 bases, in that order; junction bases with no gene match: 9. This CDR3 has 15 amino acids. Germline V lookup: CDR1 MNHEY, CDR2 SMNVEV (reference sequence).

This clone was picked up a small number of times. V usage is TRBV6-2 or TRBV6-3 and J usage is TRBJ2-5; D gene unclear. Germline V gene data show CDR1 as MNHEY and CDR2 as SVGEGT. The CDR3 extends over 13 amino acids. The V gene lost 2 bases and the J gene lost 5 bases, with 9 bases spanning the gap. In nucleotides, the CDR3 is TGTGCCAGCAGTTACCCCGGCTGGGAGACCCAGTACTTC. This translates into CASSYPGWETQYF.

The chain uses TRBV7-3 and TRBJ2-1; D is perhaps TRBD1 (6 bases). The germline V gene encodes CDR1 SGHTA and CDR2 FQGTGA. The CDR3 runs to 13 residues. V was shortened by 1 base and J by 10 bases, with 11 bases between the two germline ends. The DNA of the CDR3 is TGTGCCAGCAGCTTAAGATATCAGGGGGAGCAGTTCTTC. Protein product: CASSLRYQGEQFF.

This chain uses TRBV27 with TRBJ2-7; 14 bases align to TRBD2. The junction had 7 bases not matched to a gene; V was cut back by 3 bases and J by 9 bases. The CDR3 covers 15 residues. Germline loops: CDR1 MNHEY, CDR2 SMNVEV (reference sequence). The CDR3 DNA is TGTGCCAGCAGTTTCGGGACTAGCGGGAGCCTAAGGCAGTACTTC. This codes for CASSFGTSGSLRQYF.

J is TRBJ1-5 and V is TRBV12-5; D may be TRBD1 (5 bases). Trimming pared 6 bases from V and 1 base from J, leaving 13 bases between. Germline assignment: CDR1 LGHNT and CDR2 FRNRAP. The CDR3 runs to 15 residues. The CDR3: CASGTGTQSNQPQHF. The CDR3 nucleotides are TGTGCTAGTGGCACCGGGACGCAAAGCAATCAGCCCCAGCATTTT.

This rearrangement joins TRBV18 to TRBJ2-7; no reliable D call. The germline V gene encodes CDR1 KGHSH and CDR2 LQKENI. This CDR3 is 11 amino acids long. Trimming stripped 3 bases from V and 3 bases from J, with 3 bases between. CDR3 loop: CASSPGYEQYF. The CDR3 nucleotides read TGTGCCAGCTCACCGGGCTACGAGCAGTACTTC. Based on the CDR3 plus reference TRBV18 and TRBJ2-7, the full variable domain is NAGVMQNPRHLVRRRGQEARLRCSPMKGHSHVYWYRQLPEEGLKFMVYLQKENIIDESGMPKERFSAEFPKEGPSILRIQQVVRGDSAAYFCASSPGYEQYFGPGTRLTVT.

The genes are TRBV18 and TRBJ1-5; D is possibly TRBD1 (5 bases). V lost 2 bases, J lost 3 bases, and 8 bases lay in between. The germline CDR1 and CDR2 sequences are KGHSH and LQKENI. The CDR3 extends over 14 amino acids. CDR3 sequence: CASSPGGNNQPQHF. The DNA of the CDR3 is TGTGCCAGCTCACCAGGGGGGAACAATCAGCCCCAGCATTTT. Full variable domain (missing parts from reference TRBV18 and TRBJ1-5): NAGVMQNPRHLVRRRGQEARLRCSPMKGHSHVYWYRQLPEEGLKFMVYLQKENIIDESGMPKERFSAEFPKEGPSILRIQQVVRGDSAAYFCASSPGGNNQPQHFGDGTRLSIL.

The rearrangement links TRBV6-1 to TRBJ2-6, with 8 nucleotides matching TRBD1. The germline V gene has CDR1 MNHNS and CDR2 SASEGT. The CDR3 sequence is 19 residues long. J lost 0 bases, V lost 4 bases, and 11 bases had no gene match. The CDR3 DNA reads TGTGCCAGCAGTGCCACCCCCGGACAGGGTAGCTCTGGGGCCAACGTCCTGACTTTC. Translated: CASSATPGQGSSGANVLTF.

The chain carries TRBV5-8 and TRBJ1-5; D might be TRBD1 (5 bases). The CDR3 is 19 residues long. Germline CDR1 is SGHTS and CDR2 is YDEGEE. The germline V and J ends were trimmed by 4 bases and 0 bases, with 23 bases remaining between them. The CDR3 DNA follows: TGTGCCAGCAGCCCCTACCTGGGGACTGAAAGGTTTAGCAATCAGCCCCAGCATTTT. Protein: CASSPYLGTERFSNQPQHF.

The chain has TRBV6-5 and TRBJ1-6; D may be TRBD1 (6 bases). V lost 8 bases, J lost 6 bases, and 14 bases lay in between. Germline V gives CDR1 MNHEY, CDR2 SVGAGI. The CDR3 loop spans 14 amino acids. CDR3 amino acids: CASRSGTSNSPLHF. CDR3 nucleotides: TGTGCCAGCCGATCCGGGACAAGTAATTCACCCCTCCACTTT.

This sequence joins TRBV9 and TRBJ2-3; 9 nucleotides align to TRBD2. With 4 bases clipped from V and 6 bases from J, the junction kept 9 bases outside the gene matches. CDR3 length: 15 residues. The V gene's germline CDR1 is SGDLS and CDR2 YYNGEE. Written as DNA, the CDR3 is TGTGCCAGCAGCTTTGATAGCGGGAGCCGGGATACGCAGTATTTT. Translated, it gives CASSFDSGSRDTQYF.

The J gene is TRBJ2-5, the V gene TRBV10-3, with TRBD2 matching over 7 bases. J was trimmed by 12 bases and V by 1 base; bases with no gene match: 8. Germline CDR1 ENHRY, CDR2 SYGVKD. The CDR3 extends over 13 amino acids. Here the CDR3 reads CAISEWEGPPKYF. CDR3 nucleotides: TGTGCCATCAGTGAGTGGGAGGGTCCCCCAAAGTACTTC.

The V and J genes are TRBV6-9 and TRBJ2-1; a possible D gene is TRBD1 (7 bases). The germline CDR1 and CDR2 sequences are MNHGY and SVAAGI. V lost 10 bases to trimming and J lost 8 bases, with 15 bases between them. The CDR3 spans 12 residues. CDR3: CANWRGPHEQFF. CDR3 nucleotides: TGTGCCAACTGGAGGGGGCCCCATGAGCAGTTCTTC.